Below, 14 T cell receptor beta chains from the same sample are listed, as sequenced in a study of cytomegalovirus exposure and HLA in healthy donors. Vbeta (60) and Jbeta (13) primers were used in the PCR. Libraries were prepared by immunoSEQ multiplex PCR; TCRdb keeps only in-frame clonotypes and omits some of them. This repertoire shows some 120,000 clones, 80% found once; its top ten account for 2.5% to 3%. The sequencing input was PBMCs. All receptors derive from a man younger than 45 in good health and CMV-seronegative.

This chain uses TRBV27 with TRBJ2-1, with 11 nucleotides matching TRBD2. Per germline, CDR1 MNHEY and CDR2 SMNVEV (reference sequence). The CDR3 has 16 residues. J lost 7 bases, V lost 5 bases, and 10 bases had no gene match. CDR3 DNA sequence: TGTGCCAGCAGTGCCCCACTAGCGGGAGTTACGAATGAGCAGTTCTTC. This encodes CASSAPLAGVTNEQFF.

The rearrangement joins TRBV10-1 to TRBJ2-7, with 8 positions matching TRBD2. Germline-derived CDR1 and CDR2 are WNHNN and SYGVQD (reference sequence). V was clipped by 5 bases and J by 6 bases; unmatched bases: 12. The CDR3 sequence is 15 residues long. The CDR3 loop is CASSRTLGREGEQYF. The CDR3 coding sequence is TGCGCCAGCAGTCGAACCCTAGGACGGGAGGGCGAGCAGTACTTC.

In its sample, this clone was seen once. The chain combines TRBV27 with TRBJ2-5; D is perhaps TRBD2 (6 bases). Judging by the DNA end, TRBJ2-7 fits better; the J call may be wrong. The germline CDR1 and CDR2 sequences are MNHEY and SMNVEV (reference sequence). CDR3 length: 13 residues. In nucleotides, the CDR3 is TGTGCCAGCAGTTTCGGACTATACTACGAGCAGTACTTC. It specifies CASSFGLYYEQYF.

This clone was observed a handful of times. V is TRBV4-1 and J is TRBJ2-7; D is possibly TRBD2 (5 bases). Trimming shortened V by 0 bases and J by 3 bases, and 9 bases separated the two germline ends. Per the germline V gene, CDR1 is MGHRA and CDR2 is YSYEKL. CDR3 length equals 14 residues. CDR3 coding DNA: TGCGCCAGCAGCCAAGACGAGGGAAACTACGAGCAGTACTTC. Protein product: CASSQDEGNYEQYF.

In DNA, the CDR3 is TGTGCCAGCGTGCTCACTAGCGGTCCCTACGAGCAGTACTTC. Protein sequence: CASVLTSGPYEQYF. This sequence joins TRBV7-9 and TRBJ2-7, with 8 positions matching TRBD2. This CDR3 is 14 amino acids long. The V gene's germline CDR1 is SEHNR and CDR2 FQNEAQ (reference sequence). With V trimmed by 8 bases and J by 2 bases, 8 bases remained unmatched.

V gene TRBV7-9 combines with J gene TRBJ2-7; TRBD2 is a possible D gene (6 bases). This CDR3 comprises 14 residues. Germline loops: CDR1 SEHNR, CDR2 FQNEAQ (reference sequence). V was shortened by 2 bases and J by 6 bases, with 14 bases between the two germline ends. The CDR3 region has the DNA TGTGCCAGCAGCTTATACCGGGAGACGGGCGAGCAGTACTTC. Encoded protein: CASSLYRETGEQYF.

The chain joins TRBV2 to TRBJ2-5; 8 bases are shared with TRBD2. The CDR3 spans 14 residues. With 6 bases clipped from V and 4 bases from J, the junction kept 7 bases outside the gene matches. CDR1 and CDR2 from the germline V gene are SNHLY and FYNNEI. The CDR3 DNA reads as TGTGCCAGCAGGGAGCGGGAGCCCCCAGAGACCCAGTACTTC. It codes for CASREREPPETQYF.

The rearrangement uses TRBV5-1 and TRBJ2-1; TRBD1 matches at 11 bases. CDR3 size: 16 residues. Germline V gives CDR1 SGHRS, CDR2 YFSETQ. After removal of 4 bases from V and 5 bases from J, the junction contained 8 bases not matched to a gene. The CDR3 region has the DNA TGCGCCAGCAGCGGGCGGACAGGGGGCTTCAACAATGAGCAGTTCTTC. Amino acids: CASSGRTGGFNNEQFF.

The gene calls are TRBV2 and TRBJ1-2; TRBD1 aligns across 7 bases. The V and J ends lost 0 bases and 4 bases, in that order; junction bases with no gene match: 5. Germline V CDR1 and CDR2: SNHLY, FYNNEI. The CDR3 length is 15 residues. The CDR3 region has the DNA TGTGCCAGCAGTGAAGCGAGGGACAGACCCTATGGCTACACCTTC. Translation: CASSEARDRPYGYTF.

The chain combines TRBV7-2 with TRBJ2-7; D gene unclear. CDR3 size: 14 residues. The germline V gene has CDR1 SGHTA and CDR2 FQGNSA. V was cut by 7 bases and J by 1 base, with 14 bases left in between. Here the CDR3 DNA reads TGTGCCAGCACTACCCCAAACTTATCCTACGAGCAGTACTTC. Encoded protein: CASTTPNLSYEQYF.

This clone was observed a few times. This chain uses TRBV29-1 with TRBJ2-2, with 7 bases aligning to TRBD1. V was pared by 3 bases and J by 0 bases, with 4 bases of the junction left unmatched. This CDR3 is 15 amino acids long. Per the germline V gene, CDR1 is SQVTM and CDR2 is ANQGSEA. CDR3 protein: CSVERDSPNTGELFF. CDR3 nucleotides: TGCAGCGTTGAGAGGGACAGCCCGAACACCGGGGAGCTGTTTTTT.

The gene calls are TRBV6-5 and TRBJ1-2, with no clear D. This CDR3 region has 12 residues. Trimming left V 6 bases short and J 0 bases short, with 5 bases between. Germline V gene data show CDR1 as MNHEY and CDR2 as SVGAGI. CDR3 in amino acids: CASRRPNYGYTF. DNA of the CDR3: TGTGCCAGCAGGAGGCCTAACTATGGCTACACCTTC.

This sequence joins TRBV7-9 and TRBJ2-3, with 11 bases that match TRBD2. The V segment lost 5 bases and the J segment 7 bases; nucleotides outside the gene matches: 8. Germline-derived CDR1 and CDR2 are SEHNR and FQNEAQ (reference sequence). This CDR3 contains 15 residues. CDR3: CASSLSGRASYTQYF. The CDR3 DNA is TGTGCCAGCAGCCTTAGCGGGAGGGCCAGTTATACGCAGTATTTT. Together with reference TRBV7-9 and TRBJ2-3, the CDR3 gives the full variable domain: DTGVSQNPRHKITKRGQNVTFRCDPISEHNRLYWYRQTLGQGPEFLTYFQNEAQLEKSRLLSDRFSAERPKGSFSTLEIQRTEQGDSAMYLCASSLSGRASYTQYFGPGTRLTVL.

The sample holds one count of this clone. Germline and junction disagree at one end, which may indicate a read error. The gene calls are TRBV9 and TRBJ1-2; 7 bases map to TRBD1. CDR3 length: 14 residues. Germline CDR1 and CDR2: SGDLS and YYNGEE. CDR3 sequence (DNA): TGTGCCAGCAGCGTAAGGGACAGCAACTATGGCTACCCCTTC. Its translation: CASSVRDSNYGYPF.